This T cell receptor (beta chain) was sequenced for a study of OX40 agonist ivuxolimab in advanced cancers. Background on the study: Patients with hepatocellular carcinoma, melanoma, renal cell or head and neck cancer made up the dose-escalation patients. Whole-study findings and limits: In CD8+ T cells, expanded clones were on average more numerous than in CD4+.

There are 16 residues in the CDR3. V dropped 4 bases and J dropped 3; count of bases not matched to a gene: 9. Germline V CDR1 and CDR2: LNHNV, YYDKDF (reference sequence). On this clone itself: Its antigen is as yet unknown.

With baseline, cycle 4 day 1, and cycle 7 day 1 as timepoints, blood was sampled. Produced via immunoSEQ multiplex PCR; TCRdb's table is partial and in-frame only. Of nearly 50,000 clones listed, roughly 84% are singletons. This clonotype originated in an adult with an advanced solid tumor such as melanoma, head and neck, liver or kidney cancer. The gene calls are TRBV15 and TRBJ2-7, with TRBD2 matching 10 bases. This sample comprised CD4+ or CD8+ T cells sorted from blood, obtained in a trial of the OX40 agonist ivuxolimab. DNA for the CDR3: TGTGCCACCAGCACGACAACTAGCGGGACTGACTACGAGCAGTACTTC. Residues: CATSTTTSGTDYEQYF.